The rows below give T cell receptor beta chains drawn from one sample of a study of regulatory T cells in long-lasting Graves disease. A single record per CDR3 protein comes from TCRdb applying MiXCR to the multiplex PCR reads. The table includes 680,000 or so distinct CDR3 sequences, less than 20% detected once. A further study also used this sample, focusing on T cells in Graves' hyperthyroidism and ophthalmopathy.

Sequenced here: peripheral blood mononuclear cells (PBMCs), sampled at new diagnosis, from a patient treated with antithyroid drugs. These receptors came from a woman in her thirties with Graves disease. Each CDR3 is given with its conserved first and last residue. Each record gives: J gene, D gene, clone size, V gene, CDR3 protein, CDR3 DNA. A D gene is named only where the DNA matches it firmly. Not all rows give a size; the values are once, few, many and, for expanded clones, a class.

>TRBJ2-3|.|few|TRBV4-2
CASSQGKVVDTQYF
TGTGCCAGCAGCCAAGGAAAGGTCGTAGATACGCAGTATTTT
>TRBJ2-1|TRBD2|few|TRBV19
CASNLAGGGYNEQFF
TGTGCCAGTAACCTAGCGGGAGGGGGCTACAATGAGCAGTTCTTC
>TRBJ1-2|.|few|TRBV25-1
CASSVPSTGISHF
TGTGCCAGCAGTGTTCCCTCAACAGGGATTAGCCACTTC
>TRBJ1-2|.|.|TRBV28
CASSLSQAHGYTF
TGTGCCAGCAGTTTGTCACAGGCGCATGGCTACACCTTC
>TRBJ1-2|TRBD1|.|TRBV6-1
CASSRQPGGPWDGYTF
TGTGCCAGCAGTCGGCAGCCAGGGGGCCCATGGGATGGCTACACCTTC
>TRBJ2-2|.|.|TRBV7-7
CASSFTGATGELFF
TGTGCTAGCAGCTTCACGGGAGCGACCGGGGAGCTGTTTTTT
>TRBJ2-5|TRBD2|few|TRBV19
CASSISLFWTSGMKETQYF
TGTGCCAGTAGTATTTCGCTCTTCTGGACTAGCGGGATGAAAGAGACCCAGTACTTC
>TRBJ1-5|.|.|TRBV2
CASGPWGLGNQPQHF
TGTGCCAGCGGCCCATGGGGCCTGGGCAATCAGCCCCAGCATTTT
>TRBJ2-4|.|many|TRBV2
CASSEGVGHPGF
TGTGCCAGCAGTGAGGGTGTGGGACACCCCGGCTTC
>TRBJ1-1|TRBD1|many|TRBV7-2
CASSSQGGGTEAFF
TGTGCCAGCAGCTCACAGGGGGGGGGCACTGAAGCTTTCTTT
>TRBJ1-2|TRBD1|many|TRBV28
CASSSGATGNYGYTF
TGTGCCAGCAGTTCAGGGGCGACAGGGAACTATGGCTACACCTTC
>TRBJ2-7|.|many|TRBV10-2
CASSETTGRSSYEQYF
TGCGCCAGCAGTGAGACGACTGGCAGGAGCTCCTACGAGCAGTACTTC
>TRBJ2-1|TRBD1|many|TRBV29-1
CSVEGYGTGGYNEQFF
TGCAGCGTTGAAGGTTATGGGACAGGGGGATACAATGAGCAGTTCTTC
>TRBJ2-1|TRBD2|many|TRBV6-1
CASRRSWEGDNEQFF
TGTGCCAGCAGACGGTCTTGGGAGGGCGACAATGAGCAGTTCTTC
>TRBJ1-1|.|many|TRBV12-3/TRBV12-4
CASRKGTNTEAFF
TGTGCCAGCAGGAAGGGGACAAACACTGAAGCTTTCTTT
>TRBJ2-1|TRBD2|.|TRBV19
CASSQGGSSRDEQFF
TGTGCCAGTAGTCAGGGCGGGAGCTCCCGCGATGAGCAGTTCTTC
>TRBJ2-7|.|.|TRBV20-1
CSARETGKGIYEQYF
TGCAGTGCTAGAGAAACAGGGAAGGGGATCTACGAGCAGTACTTC
>TRBJ2-5|.|.|TRBV2
CASSETEMETQYF
TGTGCCAGCAGTGAGACAGAGATGGAGACCCAGTACTTC
>TRBJ1-5|.|.|TRBV20-1
CSTRVGTGRGIQPQHF
TGCAGTACTAGAGTGGGGACGGGGAGGGGAATTCAGCCCCAGCATTTT
>TRBJ2-3|.|many|TRBV5-1
CASWQGIADTQYF
TGCGCCAGCTGGCAGGGGATTGCAGATACGCAGTATTTT
>TRBJ2-2|TRBD2|.|TRBV3-1
CASSQDRREWNTGELFF
TGTGCCAGCAGCCAAGATCGGCGGGAGTGGAACACCGGGGAGCTGTTTTTT
>TRBJ2-3|TRBD1|many|TRBV5-1
CASSLEVRGRGDTQYF
TGCGCCAGCAGCTTGGAGGTCAGGGGGCGAGGAGATACGCAGTATTTT
>TRBJ2-5|.|.|TRBV28
CASNSAPEGRAGETQYF
TGTGCCAGCAATTCGGCCCCGGAGGGACGGGCAGGGGAGACCCAGTACTTC
>TRBJ2-2|.|.|TRBV4-1
CASSQVGRQGGTGELFF
TGCGCCAGCAGCCAAGTGGGTCGTCAGGGAGGCACCGGGGAGCTGTTTTTT
>TRBJ2-2|.|few|TRBV12-3/TRBV12-4
CASRPRGALVGELFF
TGTGCCAGCAGGCCACGGGGGGCGCTGGTCGGGGAGCTGTTTTTT
>TRBJ1-1|.|.|TRBV7-8
CASSLVRAGQNTEAFF
TGTGCCAGCAGCTTAGTCCGGGCAGGGCAAAACACTGAAGCTTTCTTT
>TRBJ2-7|.|many|TRBV6-2/TRBV6-3
CASSYYAVYEQYF
TGTGCCAGCAGTTACTACGCGGTCTACGAGCAGTACTTC
>TRBJ2-1|.|many|TRBV28
CASSLALSEQFF
TGTGCCAGCAGTTTGGCCTTGAGTGAGCAGTTCTTC
>TRBJ2-3|.|.|TRBV5-1
CASSPRFGGSDTQYF
TGTGCCAGCAGCCCCCGGTTCGGTGGCTCAGATACGCAGTATTTT
>TRBJ2-7|TRBD2|many|TRBV2
CASRATSGSFTYEQYF
TGTGCCAGCAGAGCAACTAGCGGGAGTTTCACCTACGAGCAGTACTTC
>TRBJ1-1|.|many|TRBV2
CASNIGNTEAFF
TGTGCCAGCAACATTGGGAACACTGAAGCTTTCTTT
>TRBJ2-3|TRBD2|many|TRBV28
CASSLVWLAGGTDTQYF
TGTGCCAGCAGTTTAGTGTGGCTAGCGGGGGGCACAGATACGCAGTATTTT
>TRBJ1-2|.|.|TRBV7-2
CASSSRIGDRGYTF
TGTGCCAGCAGCTCCCGTATAGGTGACCGTGGCTACACCTTC
>TRBJ2-5|TRBD2|many|TRBV20-1
CSALPGGLAGDVKTQYF
TGCAGTGCCCTTCCGGGGGGACTAGCGGGAGACGTGAAGACCCAGTACTTC
>TRBJ2-5|TRBD1|many|TRBV12-5
CASGLAGQGARETQYF
TGTGCTAGTGGTTTGGCCGGACAGGGGGCACGAGAGACCCAGTACTTC
>TRBJ2-3|.|few|TRBV6-1
CASSQSGGRDTQYF
TGTGCCAGCAGCCAGAGTGGAGGGAGAGATACGCAGTATTTT
>TRBJ1-2|.|many|TRBV2
CASSEAANYGYTF
TGTGCCAGCAGTGAAGCGGCAAACTATGGCTACACCTTC
>TRBJ2-1|.|many|TRBV28
CASSFSAAPNNEQFF
TGTGCCAGCAGTTTCTCGGCGGCCCCTAACAATGAGCAGTTCTTC
>TRBJ1-4|.|many|TRBV7-2
CASSKPPTRGGNEKLFF
TGTGCCAGCAGCAAACCCCCCACTCGGGGGGGAAATGAAAAACTGTTTTTT
>TRBJ1-5|.|many|TRBV30
CAWSSRGGSNQPQHF
TGTGCCTGGAGTTCCCGGGGGGGCTCCAATCAGCCCCAGCATTTT
>TRBJ2-1|TRBD1|.|TRBV5-6
CASRPGTGLMEQFF
TGTGCCAGCAGGCCGGGGACAGGTCTAATGGAGCAGTTCTTC
>TRBJ1-1|.|few|TRBV18
CASLSELNTKAFF
TGTGCCAGCTTATCGGAATTGAACACTAAAGCTTTCTTT
>TRBJ1-2|.|.|TRBV4-1
CASSQVGRESNYGYTF
TGCGCCAGCAGCCAAGTGGGCAGGGAGTCGAACTATGGCTACACCTTC
>TRBJ2-3|.|.|TRBV9
CASSALLLASDTQYF
TGTGCCAGCAGCGCCCTTTTGCTAGCGAGTGATACGCAGTATTTT
>TRBJ2-5|.|many|TRBV7-9
CASSPRLRSALAETQYF
TGTGCCAGCAGCCCCCGACTGCGTAGCGCCCTAGCGGAGACCCAGTACTTC
>TRBJ1-5|.|.|TRBV19
CASSGPKYSNQPQHF
TGTGCCAGTAGTGGACCGAAGTATAGCAATCAGCCCCAGCATTTT
>TRBJ2-7|.|many|TRBV7-9
CASSPRIGDVEKVVYEQYF
TGTGCCAGCAGCCCTCGGATAGGGGACGTCGAAAAAGTGGTCTACGAGCAGTACTTC
>TRBJ1-1|.|.|TRBV15
CATSREGTAFF
TGTGCCACCAGCAGAGAAGGGACAGCTTTCTTT
>TRBJ2-1|TRBD2|once|TRBV24-1
CVTRTSGSSPQFF
TGTGTCACTCGGACTAGCGGGAGCAGTCCGCAGTTCTTC
>TRBJ1-4|.|many|TRBV28
CASSSLKRQGRTNEKLFF
TGTGCCAGCAGTTCCCTCAAGCGGCAGGGGAGGACTAATGAAAAACTGTTTTTT
>TRBJ2-7|.|many|TRBV6-2/TRBV6-3
CASSYSYRECEQYF
TGTGCCAGCAGTTACTCATATAGAGAATGCGAGCAGTACTTC
>TRBJ2-1|.|few|TRBV11-2
CASSPSSLNEQFF
TGTGCCAGCAGCCCAAGTAGCCTCAATGAGCAGTTCTTC